The TCR beta chain described here comes from a study of shared clonotypes between healthy human individuals. The V end was cut by 5 bases, the J end by 2 bases, with 11 bases between. The CDR3 covers 15 residues. The V gene's germline CDR1 is SGHRS and CDR2 YFSETQ. Using immunoSEQ multiplex PCR, the repertoire was profiled, and TCRdb retains in-frame clones only, with some absent. The table shows under 2,500,000 clones, with 90% to 97% occurring only once. The sequenced material came from naive CD4+ T cells sorted from blood. The subset: CD45RA+ positively selected. The TCR was taken from a man aged 18-30 years in good health. The chain has TRBV5-1 and TRBJ2-6; the D is unclear. As DNA, the CDR3 is TGCGCCAGCAGGGCGCCAGAGACTGGGGCCAACGTCCTGACTTTC. Amino acids: CASRAPETGANVLTF.